Sequencing of this T cell receptor beta chain was carried out in a study of blood T cells in healthy people across ages. Points from the study as a whole: Diversity was estimated from one million T cells, and these estimates were considered underestimates.

Worth noting for this clonotype: The antigen is undetermined.

Each sample used at least 6.5 million PBMCs. The CDR3 totals 18 residues. J was trimmed by 9 bases and V by 3 bases; bases with no gene match: 18. Germline CDR1 and CDR2: SGHRS and YFSETQ. For the second PCR, which ran for roughly 6 to 11 cycles, a sample-barcoded 5' primer and a J-beta primer mix were used. Each TCR beta cDNA got a 12-nucleotide random molecular identifier. Using its own MiXCR run on the 5' RACE reads, TCRdb lists one record per CDR3 protein. Of around 850,000 distinct CDR3 sequences in the sample, around 34% are singletons; the top ten hold about an eighth. Sequencing was done on a sample of blood. The sequence came from a young man in good health. The chain couples TRBV5-1 to TRBJ1-1; 12 nucleotides line up with TRBD1. CDR3 sequence reads: CASSSRPGQGALGGKAFF. The CDR3 DNA reads as TGCGCCAGCAGCTCGCGACCGGGACAGGGGGCATTAGGGGGGAAAGCTTTCTTT.